A selection of T cell receptor beta chains follows, all from one sample in a study of identical twins. MiXCR was run by TCRdb on the 5' RACE reads, yielding one entry per CDR3 protein. The sample yields approximately 220,000 distinct CDR3 sequences, 7.5% seen once. The same sample was also used in a study of yellow fever vaccine responses in identical twins.

The sequenced sample consisted of memory (CD45RO+) T cells sorted from blood. All receptors come from a woman aged 18-29 years in good health. CDR3s include the opening cysteine and the closing phenylalanine or tryptophan. The D gene is left open where the match is weak.

D: TRBD2; V: TRBV4-2; J: TRBJ2-5; CDR3: CASSQDSGGSETQYF
D: .; V: TRBV12-3/TRBV12-4; J: TRBJ2-1; CDR3: CASSLVHRGGHNEQFF
D: TRBD2; V: TRBV7-2; J: TRBJ2-7; CDR3: CASSVVAGNYEQYF
D: .; V: TRBV4-3; J: TRBJ2-7; CDR3: CASSQSYGGGSYEQYF
D: TRBD1; V: TRBV7-8; J: TRBJ1-5; CDR3: CASSFQGALDQPQHF
D: TRBD1; V: TRBV5-1; J: TRBJ2-6; CDR3: CASSLWGDRGRSGANVLTF
D: .; V: TRBV11-2; J: TRBJ2-5; CDR3: CASSLAQETQYF
D: .; V: TRBV18; J: TRBJ2-1; CDR3: CASSTDGSAYNEQFF
D: .; V: TRBV5-6; J: TRBJ2-5; CDR3: CASSSGQTGETQYF
D: .; V: TRBV7-8; J: TRBJ2-4; CDR3: CASSDGTVAKNIQYF
D: .; V: TRBV7-9; J: TRBJ1-5; CDR3: CASSLGVRQPQHF
D: .; V: TRBV29-1; J: TRBJ2-7; CDR3: CSPGGSVLPPHEQYF
D: .; V: TRBV14; J: TRBJ2-1; CDR3: CASSQDRGLGEQFF
D: TRBD2; V: TRBV2; J: TRBJ2-3; CDR3: CASKLTSGGLGDTQYF
D: .; V: TRBV29-1; J: TRBJ2-3; CDR3: CSVEAPGGDRTDTQYF
D: .; V: TRBV20-1; J: TRBJ2-1; CDR3: CSASGSSSYNEQFF
D: .; V: TRBV6-2/TRBV6-3; J: TRBJ2-1; CDR3: CASRKLGLTNEQFF
D: TRBD1; V: TRBV12-3/TRBV12-4; J: TRBJ1-5; CDR3: CASSRGQAGNQPQHF
D: TRBD2; V: TRBV5-1; J: TRBJ2-7; CDR3: CASGTGLAGVYEQYF
D: .; V: TRBV21-1; J: TRBJ2-3; CDR3: CAIPTPSTDTQYF
D: .; V: TRBV20-1; J: TRBJ1-3; CDR3: CSAPGPISGNTIYF
D: .; V: TRBV6-1; J: TRBJ1-3; CDR3: CASMQDPGNTIYF
D: .; V: TRBV15; J: TRBJ1-1; CDR3: CATSRHSPNTEAFF
D: .; V: TRBV9; J: TRBJ2-1; CDR3: CASSPRRGRYNEQFF
D: .; V: TRBV27; J: TRBJ2-7; CDR3: CASSSVLVAPYEQYF
D: TRBD1; V: TRBV3-1; J: TRBJ1-5; CDR3: CASSQTGTEFNQPQHF
D: .; V: TRBV4-1; J: TRBJ2-7; CDR3: CASSQDTGFYQTLYEQYF
D: .; V: TRBV18; J: TRBJ1-6; CDR3: CASSPGTEDNSPLHF
D: .; V: TRBV7-2; J: TRBJ1-4; CDR3: CASSLGGEKLFF
D: TRBD2; V: TRBV9; J: TRBJ2-2; CDR3: CASSVASGPTGELFF
D: TRBD2; V: TRBV7-8; J: TRBJ2-1; CDR3: CASTPTLLAGGYNEQFF
D: .; V: TRBV7-3; J: TRBJ2-1; CDR3: CASTYDRGSYNEQFF
D: .; V: TRBV5-1; J: TRBJ1-1; CDR3: CASSFGDLNTEAFF
D: TRBD1; V: TRBV11-1; J: TRBJ2-2; CDR3: CASTGQGPNTGELFF
D: .; V: TRBV6-2/TRBV6-3; J: TRBJ2-1; CDR3: CASSYYREGEQFF
D: .; V: TRBV15; J: TRBJ2-3; CDR3: CATSREGPDSTDTQYF
D: .; V: TRBV7-2; J: TRBJ2-1; CDR3: CASGSRMFNEQFF
D: .; V: TRBV6-1; J: TRBJ2-1; CDR3: CASSQGDGSYNEQFF
D: TRBD1; V: TRBV12-3/TRBV12-4; J: TRBJ2-7; CDR3: CASIRDRGFLSYEQYF
D: .; V: TRBV7-9; J: TRBJ2-1; CDR3: CASSLDSLGYNEQFF
D: TRBD2; V: TRBV18; J: TRBJ2-3; CDR3: CASSPKRGVTDTQYF
D: .; V: TRBV7-8; J: TRBJ2-7; CDR3: CASSLLGIYEQYF
D: .; V: TRBV9; J: TRBJ1-4; CDR3: CASSERSGGEKLFF
D: .; V: TRBV20-1; J: TRBJ2-6; CDR3: CSAPGAKRGDSGANVLTF